This T cell receptor beta chain is from a study of human T cells and chemical hapten exposure. Study at large: Across its 20 to 25 weeks, the study gave patients weekly diphenylcyclopropenone doses to the scalp. Overall study results and limits: All donors were alopecia patients, so their immunity may differ from that of healthy people.

Many counts were recorded for this clonotype. Its antigen remains unknown. This CDR3 contains 14 residues. Germline V CDR1 and CDR2: LGHNT, FRNRAP. The ends were cut back, 0 bases at V and 1 base at J, with 6 bases in the middle. Time point denoted: patch test 2, 6 weeks after DPC sensitization. As for treatment: therapeutic diphenylcyclopropenone sensitization with weekly scalp DPC. Library construction involved attaching unique molecular identifiers to individual cDNA molecules, which allowed quantitative, reproducible TCR counting. TCRdb analysed the RACE reads with MiXCR anew, one entry per CDR3 protein. The repertoire holds just over 350,000 distinct CDR3 sequences, with roughly 6% as singletons.

The TCR sequence derives from a woman in her late teens or twenties with alopecia areata. Some clones in this sample may be carry-over from other donors' samples. The chain carries TRBV12-5 and TRBJ1-1; D uncertain. This sample comprised whole blood, obtained in connection with sensitization to the hapten diphenylcyclopropenone (DPC). The CDR3 bases are TGTGCTAGTGGTTTGGTGGGATGGAACACTGAAGCTTTCTTT. Amino acid sequence: CASGLVGWNTEAFF.